A single sample is the source of the 5 T cell receptor beta chains below, sequenced in a study of T cell responses to AZD1222 COVID-19 vaccine. Clones were read by immunoSEQ multiplex PCR, and TCRdb kept only the in-frame ones, dropping some. The sample contains about 120,000 clones, around 89% of which appear only once. Sequenced here: peripheral blood, sampled on day 0 of AZD1222 vaccination. The receptors come from an adult in good health.

The chain employs TRBV29-1 and TRBJ1-3; D is ambiguous. Looked up from germline, CDR1 is SQVTM and CDR2 is ANQGSEA. The CDR3 extends over 11 amino acids. Trimming cost V 7 bases and J 4 bases, with 8 bases left between them. CDR3 sequence (DNA): TGCAGCGCCGGTGGGGGAAACACCATATATTTT. As protein: CSAGGGNTIYF.

The rearrangement links TRBV28 to TRBJ2-5; the match to TRBD1 covers 7 bases. Germline-derived CDR1 and CDR2 are MDHEN and SYDVKM. The CDR3 spans 17 residues. Germline trimming cut 3 bases from V and 11 bases from J; bases unmatched to any gene: 21. The CDR3 loop reads CASSFPPPGQFKFEQYF. For the CDR3, the DNA is TGTGCCAGCAGTTTTCCCCCTCCGGGACAGTTCAAGTTTGAACAGTACTTC.

This chain uses TRBV5-1 with TRBJ2-1; D might be TRBD1 (6 bases). V dropped 2 bases and J dropped 0 bases, with 9 bases sitting between them. The length of the CDR3 is 15 residues. CDR1 is SGHRS, CDR2 YFSETQ, per germline. The CDR3 loop is CASSFAGASYNEQFF. In nucleotides, the CDR3 is TGCGCCAGCAGCTTCGCAGGGGCCTCCTACAATGAGCAGTTCTTC. The full variable domain, its missing parts supplied by reference TRBV5-1 and TRBJ2-1, is KAGVTQTPRYLIKTRGQQVTLSCSPISGHRSVSWYQQTPGQGLQFLFEYFSETQRNKGNFPGRFSGRQFSNSRSEMNVSTLELGDSALYLCASSFAGASYNEQFFGPGTRLTVL.

This clone appeared once. J is TRBJ2-1 and V is TRBV7-9; 9 nucleotides match TRBD2. This CDR3 has 15 amino acids. Germline V CDR1 and CDR2: SEHNR, FQNEAQ (reference sequence). Germline trimming cut 2 bases from V and 8 bases from J; bases unmatched to any gene: 7. CDR3 region: CASSLTAGGFYEQFF. CDR3 bases: TGTGCCAGCAGCTTAACAGCGGGAGGATTTTATGAGCAGTTCTTC.

The chain joins TRBV2 to TRBJ2-3; 12 bases align to TRBD2. The CDR3 totals 18 residues. CDR1 is SNHLY, CDR2 FYNNEI, per germline. J gave up 1 base and V 4 bases, and 9 bases lay outside the gene matches. CDR3 region: CASSATSGRAFGTDTQYF. The CDR3 bases are TGTGCCAGCAGTGCGACTAGCGGGAGAGCGTTTGGCACAGATACGCAGTATTTT.